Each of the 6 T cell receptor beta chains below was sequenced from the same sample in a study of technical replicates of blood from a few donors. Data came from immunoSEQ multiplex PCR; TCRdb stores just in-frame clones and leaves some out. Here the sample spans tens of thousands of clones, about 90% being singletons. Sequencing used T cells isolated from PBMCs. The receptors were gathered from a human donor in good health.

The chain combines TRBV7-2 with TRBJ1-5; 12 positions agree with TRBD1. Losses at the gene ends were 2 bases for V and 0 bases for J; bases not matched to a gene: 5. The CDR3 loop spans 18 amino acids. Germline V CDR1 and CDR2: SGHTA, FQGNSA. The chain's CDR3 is CASSLSGTGGLSNQPQHF. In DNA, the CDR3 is TGTGCCAGCAGCTTATCAGGGACAGGGGGCCTTAGCAATCAGCCCCAGCATTTT.

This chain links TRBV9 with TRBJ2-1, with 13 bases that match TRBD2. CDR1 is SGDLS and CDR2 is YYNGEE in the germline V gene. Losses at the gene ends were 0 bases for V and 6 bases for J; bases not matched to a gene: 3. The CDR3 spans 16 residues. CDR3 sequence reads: CASSVETSGRINEQFF. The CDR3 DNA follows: TGTGCCAGCAGCGTAGAGACTAGCGGGAGGATCAATGAGCAGTTCTTC.

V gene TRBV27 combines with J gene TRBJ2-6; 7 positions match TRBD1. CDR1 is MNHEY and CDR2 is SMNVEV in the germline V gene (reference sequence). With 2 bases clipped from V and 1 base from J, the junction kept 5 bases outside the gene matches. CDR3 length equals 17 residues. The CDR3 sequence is CASSLTGVGSGANVLTF. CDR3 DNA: TGTGCCAGCAGTTTAACAGGGGTGGGGTCTGGGGCCAACGTCCTGACTTTC.

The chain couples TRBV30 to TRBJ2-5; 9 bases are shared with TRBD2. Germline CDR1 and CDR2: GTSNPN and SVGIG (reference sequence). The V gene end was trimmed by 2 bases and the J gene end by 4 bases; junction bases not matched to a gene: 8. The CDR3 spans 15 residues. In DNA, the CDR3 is TGTGCCTGGAGTAGGGGCGGGAGGGCCGGAGAGACCCAGTACTTC. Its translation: CAWSRGGRAGETQYF.

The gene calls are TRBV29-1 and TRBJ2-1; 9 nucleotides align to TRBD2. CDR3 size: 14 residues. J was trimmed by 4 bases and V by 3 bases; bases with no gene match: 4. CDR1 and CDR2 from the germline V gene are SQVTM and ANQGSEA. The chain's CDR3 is CSVDAGGRYNEQFF. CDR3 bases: TGCAGCGTTGACGCGGGAGGGAGGTACAATGAGCAGTTCTTC.

CDR3 residues: CASSLSPNNYGYTF. Here the CDR3 DNA reads TGTGCCAGCAGCTTATCCCCCAATAACTATGGCTACACCTTC. The chain employs TRBV11-1 and TRBJ1-2; D ambiguous. V lost 2 bases and J lost 1, with 8 bases in between. CDR3 length equals 14 residues. Germline loops: CDR1 SGHAT, CDR2 FQDESV (reference sequence). The full variable domain, in which reference TRBV11-1 and TRBJ1-2 provide the parts outside the CDR3, is EAEVAQSPRYKITEKSQAVAFWCDPISGHATLYWYRQILGQGPELLVQFQDESVVDDSQLPKDRFSAERLKGVDSTLKIQPAELGDSAMYLCASSLSPNNYGYTFGSGTRLTVV.